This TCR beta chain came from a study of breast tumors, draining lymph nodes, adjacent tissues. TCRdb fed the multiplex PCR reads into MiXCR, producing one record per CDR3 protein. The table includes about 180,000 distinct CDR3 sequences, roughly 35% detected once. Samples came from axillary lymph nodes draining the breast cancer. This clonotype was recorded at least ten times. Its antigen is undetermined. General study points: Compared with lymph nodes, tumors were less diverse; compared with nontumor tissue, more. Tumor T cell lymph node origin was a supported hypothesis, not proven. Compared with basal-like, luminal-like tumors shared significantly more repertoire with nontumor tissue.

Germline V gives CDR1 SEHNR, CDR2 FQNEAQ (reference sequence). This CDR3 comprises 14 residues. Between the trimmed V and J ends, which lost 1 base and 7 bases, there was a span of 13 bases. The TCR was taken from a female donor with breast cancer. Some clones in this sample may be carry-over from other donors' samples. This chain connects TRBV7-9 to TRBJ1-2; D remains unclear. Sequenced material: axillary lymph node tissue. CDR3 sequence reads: CASSLEFGVGGYTF. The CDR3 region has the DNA TGTGCCAGCAGCTTAGAGTTCGGGGTAGGTGGCTACACCTTC.